These T cell receptor beta chains were read from a single sample in a study of T cell repertoires in cytomegalovirus infection. TCRdb fed the reads into MiXCR, producing one record per CDR3 protein. Found here are about 180,000 distinct CDR3 sequences, about 18% of them singletons; the top ten hold 20% to 25%. The sample comprised CD8+ T cells from PBMCs. Receptors originate from a human donor in good health (CMV status not recorded). Some clones in this sample may be carry-over from other donors' samples. Each CDR3 is given with its conserved first and last residue. Fields, in order: V gene, clone size, D gene, J gene, CDR3 DNA, CDR3 protein. The D gene is left open where the match is weak. Only part of the rows carry a size: once, few, many, or a class if the clone is expanded.

>TRBV6-5|NA|TRBD1|TRBJ1-1
TGTGCCAGCACCGAACAGGGGGGATTTGGCGCTGAAGCTTTCTTT
CASTEQGGFGAEAFF
>TRBV6-6|NA|NA|TRBJ1-1
TGTGCCACCCTCATCAGGACTGAAGCTTTCTTT
CATLIRTEAFF
>TRBV7-8|NA|TRBD1|TRBJ2-3
TGTGCCAGCAGCTTAGCGCGGAGAACAGGGGGGACAGATACGCAGTATTTT
CASSLARRTGGTDTQYF
>TRBV6-6|NA|NA|TRBJ2-3
TGTGCCAGCAGTTACGTTGCTGACACAGATACGCAGTATTTT
CASSYVADTDTQYF
>TRBV12-3/TRBV12-4|once|TRBD1|TRBJ1-2
TGTGCCAGCACCGAACAGGGGTATCTAGGCTACACCTTC
CASTEQGYLGYTF
>TRBV12-3/TRBV12-4|NA|NA|TRBJ1-5
TGTGCCAGCAGTTTCCTCAGCAATCAGCCCCAGCATTTT
CASSFLSNQPQHF
>TRBV7-2|few|TRBD1|TRBJ1-2
TGTGCCAGCAGCTTAGTGAGTGGGACAGGGGATAACTATGGCTACACCTTC
CASSLVSGTGDNYGYTF
>TRBV6-2/TRBV6-3|NA|NA|TRBJ2-7
TGTGCCAGCAGTTACTCTAGCCAGGCTCGGACGGACAATGAGCAGTACTTC
CASSYSSQARTDNEQYF
>TRBV12-3/TRBV12-4|many|TRBD1|TRBJ2-2
TGTGCCAGCAGCCCACAGGGGGCCCCCGGGGAGCTGTTTTTT
CASSPQGAPGELFF
>TRBV19|NA|NA|TRBJ2-7
TGTGCCAGTAGTACCCTTGACAGCAGCTCCTACGAGCAGTACTTC
CASSTLDSSSYEQYF
>TRBV7-2|few|NA|TRBJ1-2
TGTGCCAGCAGCACGGGGACGTTATTCTATGGCTACACCTTC
CASSTGTLFYGYTF
>TRBV7-9|few|TRBD2|TRBJ2-1
TGTGCCAGCAGTCCGACTAGCGGGGGCCAGAGAAACAATGAGCAGTTCTTC
CASSPTSGGQRNNEQFF
>TRBV29-1|NA|NA|TRBJ2-2
TGCAGCGCCGACGGGGAAAACACCGGGGAGCTGTTTTTT
CSADGENTGELFF
>TRBV19|NA|NA|TRBJ1-1
TGTGCCAGTAGTATGGAAGGGGTGAGCACTGAAGCTTTCTTT
CASSMEGVSTEAFF
>TRBV7-6|NA|NA|TRBJ1-4
TGTGCCAGCAGCCCGCCCAATCAGGGAGCGAGTGAAAAACTGTTTTTT
CASSPPNQGASEKLFF
>TRBV7-9|NA|NA|TRBJ2-3
TGTGCCAGCAGCCCCGAAGGAGCCAGCCATCGTCGGGGCACAGATACGCAGTATTTT
CASSPEGASHRRGTDTQYF
>TRBV7-6|few|NA|TRBJ1-6
TGTGCCAGCAGTCGCGACAGGCCACTTAATTCACCCCTCCACTTT
CASSRDRPLNSPLHF
>TRBV6-2/TRBV6-3|few|NA|TRBJ1-1
TGTGCCAGCAGTTACGGAGGAGCCGCGAACACTGAAGCTTTCTTT
CASSYGGAANTEAFF
>TRBV7-9|NA|TRBD1|TRBJ2-3
TGTGCCAGCAGCCGACCACAGGGGATCACAGATACGCAGTATTTT
CASSRPQGITDTQYF
>TRBV7-9|NA|NA|TRBJ1-3
TGTGCCAGCAGTTTTAGTTGGGAAAGGACTGGAAACACCATATATTTT
CASSFSWERTGNTIYF
>TRBV20-1|NA|TRBD1|TRBJ2-7
TGCAGTGCTAGGCCCCGGGACAGGGGGCTCTACGAGCAGTACTTC
CSARPRDRGLYEQYF
>TRBV7-9|NA|NA|TRBJ2-7
TGTGCCAGCAGCTTAGATTTGGGAATGGCCTACGAGCAGTACTTC
CASSLDLGMAYEQYF
>TRBV20-1|NA|NA|TRBJ1-5
TGCAGTGCTAGAGCCCTCGGGGGGATCCTGGAGCCCCAGCATTTT
CSARALGGILEPQHF
>TRBV7-2|NA|NA|TRBJ2-1
TGTGCCAGCAGCCCCAAGGGGGTCTTCTACAATGAGCAGTTCTTC
CASSPKGVFYNEQFF
>TRBV7-8|NA|TRBD2|TRBJ2-1
TGTGCCAGCAGTTTTCGCGGGGGAAACGGCAATGAGCAGTTCTTC
CASSFRGGNGNEQFF
>TRBV7-9|NA|NA|TRBJ2-7
TGTGCCAGCAGCAAGACACGGACAGACTACGAGCAGTACTTC
CASSKTRTDYEQYF
>TRBV7-2|few|TRBD1|TRBJ1-3
TGTGCCAGCAGCCCCGGACAGGGCAGAAACACCATATATTTT
CASSPGQGRNTIYF
>TRBV6-2/TRBV6-3|NA|NA|TRBJ1-1
TGTGCCTCCACGGGGGGCGGGGGCACTGAAGCTTTCTTT
CASTGGGGTEAFF
>TRBV28|NA|NA|TRBJ1-3
TGTGCCAGCAGTTACCCATGGCAGGGAGAGCGCAGAAACACCATATATTTT
CASSYPWQGERRNTIYF
>TRBV28|few|NA|TRBJ1-5
TGTGCCAGCAGCTTTTTCGGGAGCAATCAGCCCCAGCATTTT
CASSFFGSNQPQHF
>TRBV7-2|few|NA|TRBJ2-7
TGTGCCAGCAGCTACCCCGGCTCCTACGAGCAGTACTTC
CASSYPGSYEQYF
>TRBV7-2|few|TRBD2|TRBJ2-1
TGTGCCAGCAGCTTGGATTTAGCGGGGGGCCACAATGAGCAGTTCTTC
CASSLDLAGGHNEQFF
>TRBV4-3|few|TRBD1|TRBJ2-1
TGCGCCAGCAGCCAAGACGCTGGACAGGGGGGCAATGAGCAGTTCTTC
CASSQDAGQGGNEQFF
>TRBV12-3/TRBV12-4|few|NA|TRBJ1-2
TGTGCCAGCAGTTTACCTGATAACTATGGCTACACCTTC
CASSLPDNYGYTF
>TRBV28|once|NA|TRBJ2-7
TGTGCCAGCAGTTTAATGGGGCTCTCCTACGAGCAGTACTTC
CASSLMGLSYEQYF
>TRBV6-2/TRBV6-3|NA|NA|TRBJ1-6
TGTGCCAGCAGCAGCCGGGTGACGGGTTCACCCCTCCACTTT
CASSSRVTGSPLHF
>TRBV7-2|few|TRBD1|TRBJ1-4
TGTGCCAGCGGTTCGGACAGGGCGTGGGAAAAACTGTTTTTT
CASGSDRAWEKLFF
>TRBV5-5|NA|NA|TRBJ2-1
TGTGCCTCCTGGACAGAATACAATGAGCAGTTCTTC
CASWTEYNEQFF
>TRBV7-9|few|NA|TRBJ2-7
TGTGCCAGCAGGACGTCCGGGGGCAACAACGAGCAGTACTTC
CASRTSGGNNEQYF
>TRBV28|NA|TRBD2|TRBJ2-2
TGTGCCAGCAGTTCCCTCCGTACCGGGACTAGTAACACCGGGGAGCTGTTTTTT
CASSSLRTGTSNTGELFF
>TRBV29-1|NA|NA|TRBJ2-3
TGCAGCGTTGAAGTAACAGGCGGGCGCACAGATACGCAGTATTTT
CSVEVTGGRTDTQYF
>TRBV6-5|many|NA|TRBJ2-3
TGTGCCAGCAGTTCGGGGTTAGCAGGAAAGGGCACAGATACGCAGTATTTT
CASSSGLAGKGTDTQYF
>TRBV7-2|NA|NA|TRBJ2-2
TGTGCCAGCGCAAGGACCACCGGGGAGCTGTTTTTT
CASARTTGELFF